This T cell receptor beta chain was recorded in a study of control samples from healthy donors and cancer patients. The CDR3 totals 15 residues. Germline V gene data show CDR1 as SNHLY and CDR2 as FYNNEI. V was pared by 4 bases and J by 5 bases, with 5 bases of the junction left unmatched. The protocol was immunoSEQ multiplex PCR, while the TCRdb copy is restricted to in-frame clones and leaves out a portion. The sample has around 150,000 clones, 85% to 90% seen once; the top ten hold around 13%. V gene TRBV2 combines with J gene TRBJ2-5, with TRBD2 matching 12 bases. The sequence was obtained from a man aged 30-40 years in good health. The sequencing sample was made of blood. The CDR3 nucleotides are TGTGCCAGCAGTGGCAGGCTAGCGGGAGGGGAGACCCAGTACTTC. Its protein is CASSGRLAGGETQYF.